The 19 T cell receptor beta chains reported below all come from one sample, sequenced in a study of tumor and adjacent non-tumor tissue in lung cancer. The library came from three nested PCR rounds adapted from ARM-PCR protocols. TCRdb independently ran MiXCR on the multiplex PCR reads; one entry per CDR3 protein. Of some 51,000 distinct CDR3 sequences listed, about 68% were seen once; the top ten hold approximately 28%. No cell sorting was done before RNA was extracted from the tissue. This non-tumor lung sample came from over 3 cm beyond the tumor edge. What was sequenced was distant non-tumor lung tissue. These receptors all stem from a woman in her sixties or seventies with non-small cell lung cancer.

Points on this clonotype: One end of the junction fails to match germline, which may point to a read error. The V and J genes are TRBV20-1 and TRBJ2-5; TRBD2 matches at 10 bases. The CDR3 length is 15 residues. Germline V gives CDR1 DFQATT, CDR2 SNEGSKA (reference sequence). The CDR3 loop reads CSAASGSDVVETHYF. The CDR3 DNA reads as TGCAGTGCTGCTAGCGGGAGTGACGTCGTGGAGACCCACTACTTC.

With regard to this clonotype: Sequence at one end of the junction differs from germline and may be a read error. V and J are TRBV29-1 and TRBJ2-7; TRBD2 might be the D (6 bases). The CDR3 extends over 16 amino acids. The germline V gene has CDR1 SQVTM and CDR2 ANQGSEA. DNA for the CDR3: TGCAGCGTTGACCTCACCGGGACTGTGAGCTCCTACGGGCAGTACTTC. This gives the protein CSVDLTGTVSSYGQYF.

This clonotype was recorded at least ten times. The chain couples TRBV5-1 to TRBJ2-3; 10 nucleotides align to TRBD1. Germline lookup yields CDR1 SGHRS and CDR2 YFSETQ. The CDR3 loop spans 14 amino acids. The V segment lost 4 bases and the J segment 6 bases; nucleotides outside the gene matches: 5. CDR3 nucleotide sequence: TGCGCCAGCAGCCTGGGGACAGGGGTGGATACGCAGTATTTT. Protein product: CASSLGTGVDTQYF.

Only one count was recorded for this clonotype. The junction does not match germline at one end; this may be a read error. CDR3 in DNA: TGTGTCAGCAGTTCCGACAGGGCCGACTATGGCTACACCTTC. This encodes CVSSSDRADYGYTF. The chain carries TRBV28 and TRBJ1-2; 7 bases map to TRBD1. This CDR3 region has 14 residues. Germline V gene sequence: CDR1 MDHEN, CDR2 SYDVKM.

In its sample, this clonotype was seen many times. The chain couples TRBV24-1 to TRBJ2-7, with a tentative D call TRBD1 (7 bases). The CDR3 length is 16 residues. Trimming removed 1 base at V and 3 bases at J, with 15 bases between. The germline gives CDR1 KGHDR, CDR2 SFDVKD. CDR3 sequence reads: CATSDFSPQGGYEQYF. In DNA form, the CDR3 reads TGTGCCACCAGTGATTTTTCGCCGCAGGGGGGCTACGAGCAGTACTTC.

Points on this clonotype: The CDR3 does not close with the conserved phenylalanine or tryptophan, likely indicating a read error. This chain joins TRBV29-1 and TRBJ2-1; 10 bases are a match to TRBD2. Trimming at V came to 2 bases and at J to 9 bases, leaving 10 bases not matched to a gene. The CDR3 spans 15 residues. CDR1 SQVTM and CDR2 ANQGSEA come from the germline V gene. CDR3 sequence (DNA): TGCAGCGTTGAATTTACTAGCGGGATACCCCGTGAGCAGTTCGTC. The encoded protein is CSVEFTSGIPREQFV.

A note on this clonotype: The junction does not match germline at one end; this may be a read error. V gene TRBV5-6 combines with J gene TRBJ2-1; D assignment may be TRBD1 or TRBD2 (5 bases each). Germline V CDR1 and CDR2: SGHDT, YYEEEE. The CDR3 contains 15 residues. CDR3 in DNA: TGTGCCAGCAGCATGGGACCCCAGGAGGAGGATGAGCAGTCCTTC. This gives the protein CASSMGPQEEDEQSF.

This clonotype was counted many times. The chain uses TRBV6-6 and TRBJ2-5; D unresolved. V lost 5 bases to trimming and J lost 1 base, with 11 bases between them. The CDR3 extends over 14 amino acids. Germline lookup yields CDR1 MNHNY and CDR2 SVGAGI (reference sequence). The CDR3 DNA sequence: TGTGCCAGCAGTCCCGGGTCTCTCCAAGAGACCCAGTACTTC. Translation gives CASSPGSLQETQYF.

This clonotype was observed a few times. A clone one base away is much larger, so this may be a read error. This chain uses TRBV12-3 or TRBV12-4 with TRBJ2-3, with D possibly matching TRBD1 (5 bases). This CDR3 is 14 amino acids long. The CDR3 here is CASSFPGISDMQYF. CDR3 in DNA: TGTGCCAGCAGTTTCCCAGGGATTTCAGATATGCAGTATTTT.

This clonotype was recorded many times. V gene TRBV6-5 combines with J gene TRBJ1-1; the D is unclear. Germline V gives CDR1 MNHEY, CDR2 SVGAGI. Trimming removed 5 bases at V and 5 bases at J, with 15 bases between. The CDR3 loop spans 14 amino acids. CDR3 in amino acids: CASSEATRRTEAFF. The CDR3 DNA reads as TGTGCCAGCAGTGAAGCGACGAGGAGGACTGAAGCTTTCTTT.

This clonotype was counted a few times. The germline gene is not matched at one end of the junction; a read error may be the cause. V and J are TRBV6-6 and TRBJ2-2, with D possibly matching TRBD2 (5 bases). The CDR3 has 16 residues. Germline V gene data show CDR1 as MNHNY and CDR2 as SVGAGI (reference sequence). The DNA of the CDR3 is TGTGCCAACCACGACTTGGTAGGAGGTGACATCGGGGAACTGTTTTTT. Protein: CANHDLVGGDIGELFF.

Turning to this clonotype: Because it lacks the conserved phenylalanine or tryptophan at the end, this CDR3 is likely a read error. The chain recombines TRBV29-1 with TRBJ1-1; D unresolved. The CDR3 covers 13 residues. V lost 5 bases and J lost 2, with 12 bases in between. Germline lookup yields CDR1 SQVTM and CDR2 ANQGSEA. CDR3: CSVPPGSNTEAFS. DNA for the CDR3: TGCAGCGTTCCCCCGGGGAGTAACACTGAAGCTTTCTCC.

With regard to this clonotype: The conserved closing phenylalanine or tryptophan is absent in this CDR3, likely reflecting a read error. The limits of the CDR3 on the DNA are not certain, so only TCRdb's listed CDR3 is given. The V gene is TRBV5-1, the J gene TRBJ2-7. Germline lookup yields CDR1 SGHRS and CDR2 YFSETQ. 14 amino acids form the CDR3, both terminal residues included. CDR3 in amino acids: CASSLKGTAYERYL.

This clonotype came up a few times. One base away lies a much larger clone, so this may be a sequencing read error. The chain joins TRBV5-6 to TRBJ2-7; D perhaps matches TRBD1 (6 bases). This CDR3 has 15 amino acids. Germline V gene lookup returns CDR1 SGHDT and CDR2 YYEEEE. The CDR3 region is CVSSTDFRGSYEQYF. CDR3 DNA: TGTGTCAGCAGCACTGATTTTAGGGGGTCCTACGAGCAGTACTTC.

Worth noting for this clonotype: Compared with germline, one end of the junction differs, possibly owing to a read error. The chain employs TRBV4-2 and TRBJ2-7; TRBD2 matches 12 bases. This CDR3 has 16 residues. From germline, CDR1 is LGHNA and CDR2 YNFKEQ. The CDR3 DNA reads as TGTGCCAGCACCCAAGATCAGACTAGCGGGAGTAACGAGCAATACTTC. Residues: CASTQDQTSGSNEQYF.

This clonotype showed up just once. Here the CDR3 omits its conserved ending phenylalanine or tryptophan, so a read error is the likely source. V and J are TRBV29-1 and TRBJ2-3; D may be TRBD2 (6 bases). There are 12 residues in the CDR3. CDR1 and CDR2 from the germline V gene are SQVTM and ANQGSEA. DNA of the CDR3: TGCAGCGTTGTCCCGCGGGGAGATATGCAGTATTTG. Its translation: CSVVPRGDMQYL.

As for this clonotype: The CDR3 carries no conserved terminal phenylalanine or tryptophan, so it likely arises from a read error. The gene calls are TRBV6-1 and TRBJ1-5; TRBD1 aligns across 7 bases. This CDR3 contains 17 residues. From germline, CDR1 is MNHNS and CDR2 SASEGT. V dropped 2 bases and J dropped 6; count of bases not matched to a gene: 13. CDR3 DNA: TGTGCCAGCAGTGAAAAACTAACAGGGGTAGGTAGTCAGCCCCAGCATATT. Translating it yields CASSEKLTGVGSQPQHI.

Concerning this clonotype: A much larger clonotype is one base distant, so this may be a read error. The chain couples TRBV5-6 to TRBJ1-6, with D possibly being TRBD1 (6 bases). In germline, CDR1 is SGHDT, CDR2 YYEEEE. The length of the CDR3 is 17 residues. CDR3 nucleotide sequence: TGTGCCAACAGCTGGACCTCCGGGACAAATTATAATTCACCCCTCCACTTT. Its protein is CANSWTSGTNYNSPLHF.

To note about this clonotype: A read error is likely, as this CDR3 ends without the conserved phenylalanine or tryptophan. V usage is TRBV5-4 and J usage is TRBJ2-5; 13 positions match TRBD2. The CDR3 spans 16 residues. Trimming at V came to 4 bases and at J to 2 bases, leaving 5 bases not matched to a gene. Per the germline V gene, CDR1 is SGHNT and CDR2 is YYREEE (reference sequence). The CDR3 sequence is CASSLLAGGDQETQYI. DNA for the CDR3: TGTGCCAGCAGCCTACTAGCGGGAGGGGATCAAGAGACCCAGTACATC.